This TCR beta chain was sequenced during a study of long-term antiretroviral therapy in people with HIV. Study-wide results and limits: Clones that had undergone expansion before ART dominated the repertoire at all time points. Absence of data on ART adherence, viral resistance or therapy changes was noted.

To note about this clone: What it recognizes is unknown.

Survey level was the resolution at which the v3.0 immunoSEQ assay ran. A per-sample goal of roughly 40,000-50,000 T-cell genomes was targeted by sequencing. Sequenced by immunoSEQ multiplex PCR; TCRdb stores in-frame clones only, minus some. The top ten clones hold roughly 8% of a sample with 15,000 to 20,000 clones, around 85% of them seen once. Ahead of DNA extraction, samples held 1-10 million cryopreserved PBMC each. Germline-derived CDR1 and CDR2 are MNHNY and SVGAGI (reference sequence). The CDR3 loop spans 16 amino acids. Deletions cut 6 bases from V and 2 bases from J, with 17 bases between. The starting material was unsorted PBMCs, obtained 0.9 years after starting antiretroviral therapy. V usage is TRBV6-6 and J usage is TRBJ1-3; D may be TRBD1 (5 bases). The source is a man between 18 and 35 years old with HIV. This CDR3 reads CASSPLGSRAGNTIYF. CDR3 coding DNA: TGTGCCAGCAGCCCCTTAGGCTCCAGGGCTGGAAACACCATATATTTT.